The 14 T cell receptor beta chains in this list originate from one sample, sequenced in a study of T cell clonality in common variable immunodeficiency. Some clones are missing from TCRdb's copy, which holds only in-frame ones; the method was immunoSEQ multiplex PCR. The sample shows tens of thousands of clones, none of them appearing just once. The sample consisted of peripheral blood mononuclear cells. The receptors derive from a person aged 18 to 70 in good health.

This clone was counted ten times or more. The CDR3 end lies 3 residues beyond the end of the read and is filled in from the germline J gene. The V call is TRBV7-9, the J call TRBJ2-7; D gene unclear. The ends were cut back, 4 bases at V and 3 bases at J, with 4 bases in the middle. The CDR3 has 11 residues. The germline CDR1 and CDR2 sequences are SEHNR and FQNEAQ (reference sequence). The CDR3 sequence is CASSSLYEQYF. The part of the CDR3 DNA that was read is TGTGCCAGCAGCTCTCTCTACGAG.

This clone was detected many times. CDR3 bases read: TGTGCCAGCAGCTTCACAGAAGTTAGAGGC. Residues: CASSFTEVRG. The full-length CDR3 reads as CASSFTEVRGYTF. The V gene is TRBV7-9, the J gene TRBJ1-2; D unresolved. The read is 3 residues too short to cover the CDR3 end, so that end is filled in from the germline J gene. CDR1 is SEHNR and CDR2 is FQNEAQ in the germline V gene (reference sequence). The CDR3 spans 13 residues.

This clone was observed many times. The read ends 3 residues shy of where the CDR3 ends; the end is completed using the germline J gene. The chain carries TRBV5-6 and TRBJ1-1; no definite D call. This CDR3 spans 14 amino acids. The V end was cut by 0 bases, the J end by 1 base, with 7 bases between. The germline V gene encodes CDR1 SGHDT and CDR2 YYEEEE. The CDR3 here is CASSLVSRNTEAFF. CDR3 DNA, as far as it was read: TGTGCCAGCAGCTTGGTCTCCAGGAACACTGAA.

This clone was observed at least ten times. The read finishes 3 residues shy of the CDR3 end, and the germline J gene is used to complete it. J is TRBJ2-3 and V is TRBV18; 14 bases line up with TRBD2. The CDR3 is 18 residues long. The germline V gene encodes CDR1 KGHSH and CDR2 LQKENI. V was pared by 3 bases and J by 1 base, with 6 bases of the junction left unmatched. The CDR3: CASSPRLAGGLGTDTQYF. The CDR3 DNA, read in part, is TGTGCCAGCTCACCGCGACTAGCGGGGGGGCTCGGCACAGATACG.

Many counts were recorded for this clone. Read sequence stops 3 residues before the CDR3 end, and the germline J gene provides the missing end. The chain has TRBV29-1 and TRBJ1-1, with 7 bases aligning to TRBD1. Trimming at V came to 7 bases and at J to 4 bases, leaving 6 bases not matched to a gene. The germline gives CDR1 SQVTM, CDR2 ANQGSEA. CDR3 length: 12 amino acids. CDR3 residues: CSAGQPGTEAFF. The sequenced part of the CDR3 DNA is TGCAGCGCGGGACAGCCGGGCACTGAA.

This clone was seen repeatedly, ten times or more. The read stops 3 residues short of the end of the CDR3; the missing end is completed from the germline J gene. The genes are TRBV30 and TRBJ1-1; D remains ambiguous. This CDR3 is built from 8 residues. Germline CDR1 is GTSNPN and CDR2 is SVGIG (reference sequence). The CDR3 protein is CAWNSAFF. Incomplete CDR3 DNA: TGTGCCTGGAATTCG.

This clone has at least ten counts. The sequenced fragment ends 3 residues before the CDR3 boundary, so the rest is inferred from the germline J gene. The chain carries TRBV30 and TRBJ2-1; the match to TRBD2 covers 14 bases. The CDR3 has 15 residues. Germline loops: CDR1 GTSNPN, CDR2 SVGIG (reference sequence). Germline trimming cut 3 bases from V and 7 bases from J; bases unmatched to any gene: 5. The CDR3 DNA, read in part, is TGTGCCTGGAGCGCGACTAGCGGGAGGGAGAATGAG. This translates into CAWSATSGRENE. The full CDR3 protein reads CAWSATSGRENEQFF.

This clone was seen ten or more times. The covered CDR3 bases are TGTGCCAGCTCACCACCCGTACAGGCCACTGGAAACACC. Protein sequence: CASSPPVQATGNT. The full CDR3 reads CASSPPVQATGNTIYF. The V and J genes are TRBV18 and TRBJ1-3; D is perhaps TRBD1 (5 bases). The read stops 3 residues short of the end of the CDR3; the missing end is completed from the germline J gene. Germline-derived CDR1 and CDR2 are KGHSH and LQKENI. The CDR3 sequence is 16 residues long. V lost 0 bases, J lost 2 bases, and 11 bases lay in between.

There are many counts of this clone. The observed sequence ends 3 residues before the CDR3 terminus, with the missing tail filled in from the germline J gene. The chain is built from TRBV6-2 or TRBV6-3 and TRBJ2-1, with D possibly TRBD2 on 6 matching bases. V was clipped by 1 base and J by 7 bases, with 14 bases between them. There are 15 residues in the CDR3. Looked up from germline, CDR1 is MNHEY and CDR2 is SVGEGT. The CDR3 spells CASSYWASALNEQFF. The sequenced CDR3 bases are TGTGCCAGCAGTTACTGGGCTAGCGCCCTGAATGAG.

This clone came up many times. The read ends 3 residues shy of where the CDR3 ends; the end is completed using the germline J gene. The V call is TRBV12-5, the J call TRBJ1-5, with a tentative D call TRBD1 (5 bases). CDR3 length: 18 residues. Germline CDR1 and CDR2: LGHNT and FRNRAP. V was clipped by 0 bases and J by 6 bases, with 21 bases between them. CDR3 bases read: TGTGCTAGTGGTTTGGTACCCAGCAGGGCCCCGGAGGGTCAGCCC. The encoded protein is CASGLVPSRAPEGQP. The whole CDR3 sequence is CASGLVPSRAPEGQPQHF.

Ten or more counts support this clone. The CDR3 is cut off 3 residues early in the read; its end comes from the germline J gene. V and J are TRBV7-3 and TRBJ2-1, with D perhaps TRBD1 (6 bases). The CDR3 runs 12 residues. Germline CDR1 is SGHTA and CDR2 is FQGTGA. Trimming shortened V by 3 bases and J by 7 bases, and 7 bases separated the two germline ends. The sequenced part of the CDR3 DNA is TGTGCCAGCAGCTTCCAGGGGAATGAG. Its translation is CASSFQGNE. From start to end, the CDR3 is CASSFQGNEQFF.

This clone was detected many times. The sequence runs out 3 residues before the end of the CDR3; the remainder is reconstructed from the germline J gene. J is TRBJ2-3 and V is TRBV20-1, with D perhaps TRBD2 (7 bases). The CDR3 extends over 16 amino acids. The V end lost 5 bases, the J end lost 0 bases, and 18 bases lay between the germline ends. The germline V gene encodes CDR1 DFQATT and CDR2 SNEGSKA (reference sequence). Incomplete CDR3 DNA: TGCAGTGCTGACATGAGAGGGGGGGGGAGCACAGATACG. Protein product: CSADMRGGGSTDT. Given in full, the CDR3 is CSADMRGGGSTDTQYF.

As regards this clone: The read halts 3 residues ahead of the CDR3 end, with the missing end drawn from the germline J gene. This chain connects TRBV7-2 to TRBJ2-1; weak D call: TRBD2 (5 bases). Germline assignment: CDR1 SGHTA and CDR2 FQGNSA. Trimming pared 2 bases from V and 7 bases from J, leaving 15 bases between. This CDR3 contains 15 residues. The CDR3 here is CASSLSAGLENEQFF. CDR3 DNA, as far as it was read: TGTGCCAGCAGCTTATCTGCGGGCCTGGAAAATGAG.

This clone has a count of ten or more. With the read ending 3 residues before the CDR3 end, the germline J gene is used to fill in that end. This chain connects TRBV12-3 or TRBV12-4 to TRBJ2-7, with D possibly TRBD2 on 6 matching bases. This CDR3 has 14 amino acids. The V gene lost 4 bases and the J gene lost 4 bases, with 14 bases spanning the gap. The covered CDR3 bases are TGTGCCAGCAGTTCAGCCGGGACTCTATACGAG. Protein: CASSSAGTLYE. The whole CDR3 reads CASSSAGTLYEQYF.